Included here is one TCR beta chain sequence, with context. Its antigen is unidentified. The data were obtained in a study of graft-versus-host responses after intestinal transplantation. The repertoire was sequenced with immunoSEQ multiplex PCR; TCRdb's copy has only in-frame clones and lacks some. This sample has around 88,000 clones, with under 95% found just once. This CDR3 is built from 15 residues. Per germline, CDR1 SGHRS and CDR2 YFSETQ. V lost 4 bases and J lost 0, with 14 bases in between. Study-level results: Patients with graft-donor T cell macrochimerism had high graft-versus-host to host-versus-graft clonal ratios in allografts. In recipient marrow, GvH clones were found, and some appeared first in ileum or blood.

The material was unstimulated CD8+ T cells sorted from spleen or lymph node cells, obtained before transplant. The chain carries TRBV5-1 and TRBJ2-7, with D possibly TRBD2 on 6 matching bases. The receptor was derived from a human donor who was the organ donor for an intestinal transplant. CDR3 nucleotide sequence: TGCGCCAGCAGCCTGGGACTGGATAGCTCCTACGAGCAGTACTTC. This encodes CASSLGLDSSYEQYF.